This T cell receptor (beta chain) was found in a study of T-cell reconstitution after alpha-beta-depleted transplantation in children. This clonotype was picked up a small number of times. Germline V lookup: CDR1 MDHEN, CDR2 SYDVKM. The CDR3 loop spans 14 amino acids. Losses at the gene ends were 6 bases for V and 3 bases for J; bases not matched to a gene: 2. A TCRbeta library incorporating unique molecular identifiers was prepared. TCRdb reanalysed the PCR reads using MiXCR and keeps one entry per CDR3 protein. The table includes 500,000 to 600,000 distinct CDR3 sequences, around a third detected once.

V is TRBV28 and J is TRBJ2-1; 10 bases agree with TRBD1. Sequenced here: PBMCs from the stem cell graft donor, sampled from the stem cell graft. The TCR sequence derives from a human donor who donated a stem cell graft to a child with aplastic anemia. CDR3 region: CASSRTGGYNEQFF. In DNA form, the CDR3 reads TGTGCCAGCAGCCGGACAGGGGGCTACAATGAGCAGTTCTTC. Full variable domain (missing parts from reference TRBV28 and TRBJ2-1): DVKVTQSSRYLVKRTGEKVFLECVQDMDHENMFWYRQDPGLGLRLIYFSYDVKMKEKGDIPEGYSVSREKKERFSLILESASTNQTSMYLCASSRTGGYNEQFFGPGTRLTVL.